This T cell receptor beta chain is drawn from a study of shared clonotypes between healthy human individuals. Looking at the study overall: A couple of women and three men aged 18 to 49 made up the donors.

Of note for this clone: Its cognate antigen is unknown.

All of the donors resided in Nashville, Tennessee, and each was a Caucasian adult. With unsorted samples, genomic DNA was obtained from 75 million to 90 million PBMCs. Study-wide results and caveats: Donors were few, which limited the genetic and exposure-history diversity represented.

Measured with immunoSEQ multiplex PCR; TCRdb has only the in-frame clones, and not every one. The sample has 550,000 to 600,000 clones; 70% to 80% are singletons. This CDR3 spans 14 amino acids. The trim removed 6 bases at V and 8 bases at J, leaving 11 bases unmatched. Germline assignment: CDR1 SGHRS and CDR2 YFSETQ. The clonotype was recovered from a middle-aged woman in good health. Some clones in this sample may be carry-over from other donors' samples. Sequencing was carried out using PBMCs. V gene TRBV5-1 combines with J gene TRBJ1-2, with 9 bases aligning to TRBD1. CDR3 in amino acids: CASTLASGQGGYTF. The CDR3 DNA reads TGCGCCAGCACTCTAGCCTCCGGACAGGGGGGCTACACCTTC. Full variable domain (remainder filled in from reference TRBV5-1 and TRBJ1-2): KAGVTQTPRYLIKTRGQQVTLSCSPISGHRSVSWYQQTPGQGLQFLFEYFSETQRNKGNFPGRFSGRQFSNSRSEMNVSTLELGDSALYLCASTLASGQGGYTFGSGTRLTVV.